What follows are 18 T cell receptor beta chains derived from one specimen sequenced in a study of blood T cell repertoires in COVID-19 (dated by TCRdb to about 2020). Library method: the immunoSEQ multiplex PCR assay. TCRdb carries this immuneACCESS record with in-frame sequences only. Its versions omit some clonotypes, under half of them owing to an unresolved V gene in the studies checked, with the rest unexplained. This sample holds fewer than 300,000 clones; around 90% were observed only once. The ten largest clones take up less than 10% of the sample. Sequenced material: peripheral blood. The receptors stem from a man aged 18 to 30 with active or convalescent COVID-19.

This chain links TRBV28 with TRBJ2-7; TRBD1 matches at 8 bases. With V trimmed by 5 bases and J by 5 bases, 8 bases remained unmatched. CDR3 length equals 14 residues. Germline CDR1 is MDHEN and CDR2 is SYDVKM. The CDR3 DNA sequence: TGTGCCAGCAGTCCCTGGACAGGGAGTCACGAGCAGTACTTC. Translation gives CASSPWTGSHEQYF. The variable domain in full, with the rest retrieved from reference TRBV28 and TRBJ2-7, is DVKVTQSSRYLVKRTGEKVFLECVQDMDHENMFWYRQDPGLGLRLIYFSYDVKMKEKGDIPEGYSVSREKKERFSLILESASTNQTSMYLCASSPWTGSHEQYFGPGTRLTVT.

This chain connects TRBV5-6 to TRBJ2-2; D perhaps matches TRBD1 (6 bases). Trimming left V 4 bases short and J 0 bases short, with 10 bases between. The CDR3 runs 15 residues. The germline gives CDR1 SGHDT, CDR2 YYEEEE. The CDR3 sequence is CASSQGHANTGELFF. CDR3 DNA sequence: TGTGCCAGCAGCCAGGGACACGCGAACACCGGGGAGCTGTTTTTT. Combining the CDR3 with reference TRBV5-6 and TRBJ2-2 gives the whole variable domain DAGVTQSPTHLIKTRGQQVTLRCSPKSGHDTVSWYQQALGQGPQFIFQYYEEEERQRGNFPDRFSGHQFPNYSSELNVNALLLGDSALYLCASSQGHANTGELFFGEGSRLTVL.

The chain links TRBV10-3 to TRBJ2-7; 9 nucleotides match TRBD1. After removal of 0 bases from V and 2 bases from J, the junction contained 2 bases not matched to a gene. In germline, CDR1 is ENHRY, CDR2 SYGVKD. This CDR3 is built from 15 residues. The CDR3 nucleotides are TGTGCCATCAGTGAGTCGACAGGGGGGACCTACGAGCAGTACTTC. It translates to CAISESTGGTYEQYF.

V and J are TRBV13 and TRBJ1-1; 9 bases match TRBD1. Unmatched junction bases numbered 6, after V lost 4 bases and J lost 6 bases. The CDR3 is 14 residues long. From germline, CDR1 is PRHDT and CDR2 FYEKMQ (reference sequence). CDR3 in amino acids: CASSSGTGRSEAFF. Here the CDR3 DNA reads TGTGCCAGCAGCTCCGGGACAGGGCGGTCTGAAGCTTTCTTT.

Written as DNA, the CDR3 is TGTGCCAGCAGCTTAGGTCCAGCGGGGGGGCGAGAGACCCAGTACTTC. As protein: CASSLGPAGGRETQYF. This sequence joins TRBV7-2 and TRBJ2-5; 10 bases are a match to TRBD2. Unmatched junction bases numbered 6, after V lost 1 base and J lost 4 bases. The CDR3 consists of 16 residues. The V gene's germline CDR1 is SGHTA and CDR2 FQGNSA. Supplemented by reference TRBV7-2 and TRBJ2-5, the full variable domain reads GAGVSQSPSNKVTEKGKDVELRCDPISGHTALYWYRQSLGQGLEFLIYFQGNSAPDKSGLPSDRFSAERTGGSVSTLTIQRTQQEDSAVYLCASSLGPAGGRETQYFGPGTRLLVL.

This chain uses TRBV10-2 with TRBJ2-7; possibly TRBD1 for D (5 bases). Germline loops: CDR1 WSHSY, CDR2 SAAADI. The CDR3 covers 14 residues. V was cut by 1 base and J by 4 bases, with 11 bases left in between. DNA of the CDR3: TGCGCCAGCAGTGAGTTTGGCAGGGAATACGAGCAGTACTTC. Translated, it gives CASSEFGREYEQYF.

The chain combines TRBV7-6 with TRBJ2-1; 11 nucleotides agree with TRBD2. The V segment lost 3 bases and the J segment 6 bases; nucleotides outside the gene matches: 4. Looked up from germline, CDR1 is SGHVS and CDR2 is FNYEAQ. The CDR3 length is 15 residues. The CDR3 bases are TGTGCCAGCAGCTTTAGCGGGGGGGCGGGCAATGAGCAGTTCTTC. Its translation: CASSFSGGAGNEQFF.

The chain employs TRBV2 and TRBJ1-2, with D possibly being TRBD1 (6 bases). Germline CDR1 is SNHLY and CDR2 is FYNNEI. This CDR3 comprises 13 residues. V shed 1 base and J shed 8 bases, with 11 bases lying between them. CDR3 amino acids: CASSEVQGGGYTF. CDR3 DNA: TGTGCCAGCAGTGAAGTACAGGGCGGGGGCTACACCTTC.

This clone was detected once. This chain links TRBV27 with TRBJ1-2; 7 positions agree with TRBD1. In germline, CDR1 is MNHEY, CDR2 SMNVEV (reference sequence). The CDR3 is 15 residues long. Trimming cost V 2 bases and J 6 bases; bases outside gene matches: 9. CDR3 residues: CASSLLQGERDGYTF. CDR3 bases: TGTGCCAGCAGTTTACTCCAGGGGGAAAGGGATGGCTACACCTTC.

This sequence joins TRBV5-1 and TRBJ2-3; D gene ambiguous. CDR1 and CDR2 from the germline V gene are SGHRS and YFSETQ. The CDR3 totals 13 residues. Trimming took 5 bases from V and 2 from J, leaving 9 bases between them. This CDR3 is CASSTELTDTQYF. CDR3 DNA: TGCGCCAGCAGTACAGAACTCACAGATACGCAGTATTTT.

V usage is TRBV6-5 and J usage is TRBJ1-2, with no clear D. Trimming shortened V by 7 bases and J by 4 bases, and 7 bases separated the two germline ends. Germline CDR1 is MNHEY and CDR2 is SVGAGI. The CDR3 consists of 11 residues. CDR3 residues: CASIAIYGYTF. CDR3 DNA sequence: TGTGCCAGCATAGCGATCTATGGCTACACCTTC.

The chain carries TRBV4-1 and TRBJ1-6; maybe TRBD1 (6 bases). From germline, CDR1 is MGHRA and CDR2 YSYEKL. CDR3 length: 16 residues. Trimming took off 0 bases at V and 11 bases at J, with 17 bases between the two ends. The CDR3 loop reads CASSQDFAGAAAPLHF. The CDR3 nucleotides are TGCGCCAGCAGCCAAGATTTCGCAGGGGCTGCGGCACCCCTCCACTTT.

V is TRBV11-2 and J is TRBJ1-6, with 9 nucleotides matching TRBD1. V shed 1 base and J 10 bases; nucleotides not matched to a gene: 8. Germline loops: CDR1 SGHAT, CDR2 FQNNGV. The CDR3 has 16 residues. The CDR3 protein is CASSLAHRGRGSPLHF. For the CDR3, the DNA is TGTGCCAGCAGCTTAGCCCACAGGGGGCGAGGGTCACCCCTCCACTTT.

The chain carries TRBV6-1 and TRBJ2-7; 8 nucleotides line up with TRBD1. Losses at the gene ends were 2 bases for V and 3 bases for J; bases not matched to a gene: 3. The CDR3 is 14 amino acids. Germline lookup yields CDR1 MNHNS and CDR2 SASEGT. CDR3 sequence reads: CASSEYTGGYEQYF. CDR3 DNA: TGTGCCAGCAGTGAATATACAGGGGGCTACGAGCAGTACTTC.

This chain links TRBV6-6 with TRBJ1-1; 10 bases map to TRBD1. The germline gives CDR1 MNHNY, CDR2 SVGAGI (reference sequence). CDR3 length: 15 amino acids. V dropped 5 bases and J dropped 8; count of bases not matched to a gene: 11. This CDR3 reads CASSGEDRGPMEAFF. CDR3 in DNA: TGTGCCAGCAGTGGGGAAGACAGGGGGCCTATGGAAGCTTTCTTT.

V gene TRBV5-6 combines with J gene TRBJ1-1; possibly TRBD1 for D (5 bases). CDR1 and CDR2 from the germline V gene are SGHDT and YYEEEE. The CDR3 totals 14 residues. V shed 0 bases and J shed 8 bases, with 14 bases lying between them. The CDR3 loop reads CASSLVGGTEEAFF. CDR3 coding DNA: TGTGCCAGCAGCTTGGTGGGGGGTACAGAAGAAGCTTTCTTT.

V is TRBV2 and J is TRBJ1-5; TRBD1 might be the D (5 bases). The CDR3 has 15 amino acids. Per germline, CDR1 SNHLY and CDR2 FYNNEI. The V end lost 8 bases, the J end lost 2 bases, and 16 bases lay between the germline ends. CDR3 region: CASGGGRGRNQPQHF. CDR3 coding DNA: TGTGCCAGCGGCGGGGGGAGGGGTCGCAATCAGCCCCAGCATTTT.

J is TRBJ1-1 and V is TRBV12-3 or TRBV12-4; the D gene is possibly TRBD1 (5 bases). The V gene lost 5 bases and the J gene lost 8 bases, with 9 bases spanning the gap. This CDR3 is 11 amino acids long. The CDR3 reads CASSRGVEAFF. The CDR3 DNA follows: TGTGCCAGCAGTCGGGGGGTAGAAGCTTTCTTT.